These T cell receptor beta chains were read from a single sample in a study of beta chain features in type 1 diabetes. Some clones are missing from TCRdb's copy, which holds only in-frame ones; the method was immunoSEQ multiplex PCR. The table lists hundreds of thousands of clones, about 14% of them singletons, with around 0.095% in the top ten. The sample consisted of naive CD4+ T cells from blood. All receptors derive from a man aged 18 to 35 in good health. CDR3s include the opening cysteine and the closing phenylalanine or tryptophan. The order of the fields is clone size, D gene, V gene, J gene, CDR3 DNA, CDR3 protein. D genes are given only for firm matches. The size entry is marked missing in some rows and otherwise reads once, few, many or a size class.

few,TRBD2,TRBV9,TRBJ2-3,TGTGCCAGCAGCGGGGGACTAGCGGGAACAGATACGCAGTATTTT,CASSGGLAGTDTQYF
few,TRBD2,TRBV6-1,TRBJ2-3,TGTGCCACCAGGAGGAGCCTAGCGGTCACAGATACGCAGTATTTT,CATRRSLAVTDTQYF
few,.,TRBV27,TRBJ1-1,TGTGCCAGCAGGGACAGGAACACTGAAGCTTTCTTT,CASRDRNTEAFF
few,.,TRBV5-4,TRBJ2-7,TGTGCCAGCAGCTTGTCTCTACCGACACTACCCTACGAGCAGTACTTC,CASSLSLPTLPYEQYF
few,.,TRBV4-3,TRBJ2-6,TGCGCCAGCAGCCAAGGGGGAGGCGCTGGGGCCAACGTCCTGACTTTC,CASSQGGGAGANVLTF
.,.,TRBV29-1,TRBJ1-5,TGCAGCCCCCGTGGGGGGATCAGCAATCAGCCCCAGCATTTT,CSPRGGISNQPQHF
few,.,TRBV9,TRBJ1-6,TGTGCCAGCAGTAAGACGGGTTCACCCCTCCACTTT,CASSKTGSPLHF
few,.,TRBV7-9,TRBJ1-2,TGTGCCAGCATCCAACAGGAAGGATATGGCTACACCTTC,CASIQQEGYGYTF
.,TRBD1,TRBV30,TRBJ1-6,TGTGCCTTAGGACAGGGAGGGAATTCACCCCTCCACTTT,CALGQGGNSPLHF
.,.,TRBV2,TRBJ2-3,TGTGCCAGCTCACCCCCGGGACCCTTAGAAGGGGGTACGCAGTATTTT,CASSPPGPLEGGTQYF
few,.,TRBV7-2,TRBJ2-6,TGTGCCAGCAGCTTAGAGCGTATCTCTGGGGCCAACGTCCTGACTTTC,CASSLERISGANVLTF
.,.,TRBV6-4,TRBJ2-7,TGTGCCAGCAGTGAAAACCGGGACAACTCCTACGAGCAGTACTTC,CASSENRDNSYEQYF
.,.,TRBV5-1,TRBJ2-1,TGCGCCAGCAGCCTGGGGGCGGGACAGCCCTTACCGGAGCAGTTCTTC,CASSLGAGQPLPEQFF
few,TRBD1,TRBV5-1,TRBJ2-7,TGCGCCAGCGGGCAGACAGGGGGCTACGAGCAGTACTTC,CASGQTGGYEQYF
few,.,TRBV9,TRBJ2-3,TGTGCCAGCAGCCCTCGGGACAGCACAGATACGCAGTATTTT,CASSPRDSTDTQYF
.,TRBD2,TRBV5-1,TRBJ2-5,TGCGCCAGCAGCATTACCGGGACTAGCAGTCAAGAGACCCAGTACTTC,CASSITGTSSQETQYF
.,.,TRBV16,TRBJ1-1,TGTGCCAGCAGCCAGGGGTGGAGTGGGGAGACTGAAGCTTTCTTT,CASSQGWSGETEAFF
.,TRBD1,TRBV28,TRBJ2-5,TGTGCCAGCAGTTCGGCAGGGACAGGGCAAGAGACCCAGTACTTC,CASSSAGTGQETQYF
few,.,TRBV5-1,TRBJ1-1,TGCGCCAGCAGCTGGACCAGGGATTTGAACACTGAAGCTTTCTTT,CASSWTRDLNTEAFF
.,.,TRBV30,TRBJ2-5,TGTGCCTGGGGTGGCCTTAGCAGGATCCAAGAGACCCAGTACTTC,CAWGGLSRIQETQYF
.,TRBD2,TRBV14,TRBJ2-7,TGTGCCAGCAGCCTCTTGCTAGCGGGAGTATACGAGCAGTACTTC,CASSLLLAGVYEQYF